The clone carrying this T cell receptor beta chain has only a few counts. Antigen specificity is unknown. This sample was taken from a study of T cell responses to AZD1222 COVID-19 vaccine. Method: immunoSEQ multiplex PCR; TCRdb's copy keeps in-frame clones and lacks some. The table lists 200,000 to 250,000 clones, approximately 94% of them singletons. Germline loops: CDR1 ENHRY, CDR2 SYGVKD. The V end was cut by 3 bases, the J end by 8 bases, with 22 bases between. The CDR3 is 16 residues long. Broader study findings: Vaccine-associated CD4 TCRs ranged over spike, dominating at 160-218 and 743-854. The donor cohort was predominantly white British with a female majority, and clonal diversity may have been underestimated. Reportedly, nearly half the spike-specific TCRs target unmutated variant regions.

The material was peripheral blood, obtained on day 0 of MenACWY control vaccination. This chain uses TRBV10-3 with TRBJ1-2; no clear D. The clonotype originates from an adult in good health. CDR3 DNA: TGTGCCATCAGTGATTCCCGCGGTGGCGCGCTTATCGGCTACACCTTC. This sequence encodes CAISDSRGGALIGYTF.